The 15 T cell receptor beta chains listed next were all sequenced from one sample in a study of blood T cell repertoires in COVID-19. Produced via immunoSEQ multiplex PCR; TCRdb's table is partial and in-frame only. Among about 230,000 clones listed, 70% to 85% were seen once. Sequencing was done on a sample of peripheral blood. The receptors here all came from a man aged 35-49 years who had recovered from COVID-19.

V and J are TRBV6-6 and TRBJ2-1; 7 bases are shared with TRBD1. The trim removed 7 bases at V and 0 bases at J, leaving 6 bases unmatched. The CDR3 loop spans 15 amino acids. CDR1 is MNHNY, CDR2 SVGAGI, per germline (reference sequence). The CDR3 DNA follows: TGTGCCAGCAACATCGACAGGGCCTCCTACAATGAGCAGTTCTTC. The encoded protein is CASNIDRASYNEQFF.

J is TRBJ2-7 and V is TRBV11-3; TRBD1 matches at 8 bases. The trim removed 0 bases at V and 3 bases at J, leaving 4 bases unmatched. The length of the CDR3 is 15 residues. Germline V CDR1 and CDR2: SGHNT, YENEEA. The CDR3 DNA sequence: TGTGCCAGCAGCTTAGACCAGGGGGCGTTCTACGAGCAGTACTTC. Translation: CASSLDQGAFYEQYF.

This clone was detected only once. Written as DNA, the CDR3 is TGTGCCAGCAGTTCCGGGACAGGGGGAGGAAGTCAGCCCCAGCATTTT. Its translation is CASSSGTGGGSQPQHF. The chain combines TRBV5-4 with TRBJ1-5, with TRBD1 matching over 11 bases. Trimming took 5 bases from V and 6 from J; bases not matched to a gene: 10. The V gene's germline CDR1 is SGHNT and CDR2 YYREEE (reference sequence). The CDR3 is made up of 16 amino acids.

The chain carries TRBV6-5 and TRBJ2-7; tentatively, D is TRBD1 (5 bases). The CDR3 loop spans 13 amino acids. In germline, CDR1 is MNHEY, CDR2 SVGAGI. V dropped 2 bases and J dropped 4 bases, with 9 bases sitting between them. Written as DNA, the CDR3 is TGTGCCAGCAGTTACGGGGCTAATTACGAGCAGTACTTC. Translating gives CASSYGANYEQYF.

This chain connects TRBV13 to TRBJ1-2; D is ambiguous. The V end lost 0 bases, the J end lost 3 bases, and 5 bases lay between the germline ends. This CDR3 comprises 13 residues. Looked up from germline, CDR1 is PRHDT and CDR2 is FYEKMQ (reference sequence). The CDR3, as DNA: TGTGCCAGCAGCTTAGGCCGGGACTATGGCTACACCTTC. It translates to CASSLGRDYGYTF.

This chain links TRBV6-6 with TRBJ2-7; TRBD2 agrees at 9 bases. The CDR3 length is 16 residues. Unmatched junction bases numbered 5, after V lost 2 bases and J lost 0 bases. CDR1 is MNHNY and CDR2 is SVGAGI in the germline V gene (reference sequence). The CDR3 coding sequence is TGTGCCAGCAGTTACACTACTAGCGGGTTCTCCTACGAGCAGTACTTC. Its translation is CASSYTTSGFSYEQYF.

The chain joins TRBV18 to TRBJ2-3; 7 bases match TRBD2. After removal of 3 bases from V and 0 bases from J, the junction contained 9 bases not matched to a gene. From germline, CDR1 is KGHSH and CDR2 LQKENI. CDR3 size: 17 residues. The CDR3 region has the DNA TGTGCCAGCTCACCCCTACCTAGCGGAACTAGCACAGATACGCAGTATTTT. This encodes CASSPLPSGTSTDTQYF.

V is TRBV6-1 and J is TRBJ2-1; 8 bases are a match to TRBD2. The trim removed 0 bases at V and 6 bases at J, leaving 4 bases unmatched. Germline V lookup: CDR1 MNHNS, CDR2 SASEGT. This CDR3 is 15 amino acids long. The CDR3 here is CASSEADSGSNEQFF. CDR3 nucleotide sequence: TGTGCCAGCAGTGAAGCGGACAGCGGGAGCAATGAGCAGTTCTTC.

This clone came up a few times. The gene calls are TRBV5-4 and TRBJ2-1; 11 bases match TRBD2. With V trimmed by 4 bases and J by 7 bases, 10 bases remained unmatched. Looked up from germline, CDR1 is SGHNT and CDR2 is YYREEE (reference sequence). This CDR3 comprises 16 residues. CDR3: CASSTLAGVLGNEQFF. The DNA for the CDR3 is TGTGCCAGCAGCACACTAGCGGGGGTGTTGGGGAATGAGCAGTTCTTC. Combining the CDR3 with reference TRBV5-4 and TRBJ2-1 gives the whole variable domain ETGVTQSPTHLIKTRGQQVTLRCSSQSGHNTVSWYQQALGQGPQFIFQYYREEENGRGNFPPRFSGLQFPNYSSELNVNALELDDSALYLCASSTLAGVLGNEQFFGPGTRLTVL.

This clone was found a few times. V gene TRBV18 combines with J gene TRBJ2-5; D might be TRBD1 (5 bases). The CDR3 loop spans 13 amino acids. V shed 4 bases and J shed 0 bases, with 6 bases lying between them. The V gene's germline CDR1 is KGHSH and CDR2 LQKENI. CDR3 loop: CASSRQNQETQYF. The CDR3 DNA is TGTGCCAGCTCACGACAGAACCAAGAGACCCAGTACTTC.

The count of this clone is one. The junction departs from germline at one end; a sequencing error may be responsible. This chain links TRBV5-3 with TRBJ2-7, with D perhaps matching TRBD2 (5 bases). TRBV5-3 is an ORF, with its function uncertain. CDR3 size: 14 residues. The CDR3 DNA reads TGTGCCAGAAGCTTGGGGATCTCGGACTTCTGCTGCCACTTC. This codes for CARSLGISDFCCHF.

This sequence joins TRBV9 and TRBJ2-7; TRBD2 matches at 8 bases. The CDR3 contains 14 residues. The V and J ends lost 1 base and 7 bases, in that order; junction bases with no gene match: 7. Germline CDR1 reads SGDLS; CDR2 reads YYNGEE. The CDR3 spells CASSVSGTRSEQYF. The CDR3 DNA sequence: TGTGCCAGCAGCGTATCCGGGACTAGAAGTGAGCAGTACTTC.

This chain links TRBV6-5 with TRBJ2-2, with TRBD1 as a possible D gene (6 bases). The germline V and J ends were trimmed by 10 bases and 2 bases, with 11 bases remaining between them. The V gene's germline CDR1 is MNHEY and CDR2 SVGAGI. This CDR3 spans 13 amino acids. CDR3 amino acids: CATRDKNTGELFF. CDR3 bases: TGTGCCACCCGGGACAAAAACACCGGGGAGCTGTTTTTT.

The CDR3 coding sequence is TGTGCCAGTATCCAACAGGGCCTCTCTGGAAACACCATATATTTT. Residues: CASIQQGLSGNTIYF. V gene TRBV19 combines with J gene TRBJ1-3, with D perhaps TRBD1 (6 bases). V lost 7 bases, J lost 0 bases, and 13 bases lay in between. The germline V gene has CDR1 LNHDA and CDR2 SQIVND (reference sequence). The CDR3 is 15 residues long.

This clone was detected a few times. The rearrangement links TRBV15 to TRBJ1-4; TRBD1 matches at 8 bases. V was clipped by 3 bases and J by 7 bases; unmatched bases: 10. Germline lookup yields CDR1 LNHNV and CDR2 YYDKDF (reference sequence). The CDR3 consists of 16 residues. CDR3 sequence: CATSRDQGAFGEKLFF. The CDR3 coding sequence is TGTGCCACCAGCAGGGACCAGGGGGCCTTTGGTGAAAAACTGTTTTTT.